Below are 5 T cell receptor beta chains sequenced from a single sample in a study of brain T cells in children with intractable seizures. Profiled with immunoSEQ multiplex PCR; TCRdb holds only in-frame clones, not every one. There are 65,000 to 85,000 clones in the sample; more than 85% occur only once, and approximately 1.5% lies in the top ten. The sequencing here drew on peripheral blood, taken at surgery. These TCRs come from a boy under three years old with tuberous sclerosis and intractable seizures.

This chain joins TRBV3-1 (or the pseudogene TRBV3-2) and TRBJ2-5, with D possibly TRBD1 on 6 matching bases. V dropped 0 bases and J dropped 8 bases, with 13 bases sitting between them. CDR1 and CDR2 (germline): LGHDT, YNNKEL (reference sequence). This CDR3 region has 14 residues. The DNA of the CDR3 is TGTGCCAGCAGCCAAGATCGGGCAGGGGAAACCCAGTACTTC. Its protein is CASSQDRAGETQYF.

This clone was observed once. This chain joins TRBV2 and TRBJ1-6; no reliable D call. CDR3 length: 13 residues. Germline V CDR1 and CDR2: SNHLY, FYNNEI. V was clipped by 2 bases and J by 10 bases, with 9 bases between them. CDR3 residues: CASSETVRSPLHF. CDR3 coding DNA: TGTGCCAGCAGTGAAACAGTACGGTCACCCCTCCACTTT.

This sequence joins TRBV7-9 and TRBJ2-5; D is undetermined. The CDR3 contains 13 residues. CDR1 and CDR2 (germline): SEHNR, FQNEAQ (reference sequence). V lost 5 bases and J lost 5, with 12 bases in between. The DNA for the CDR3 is TGTGCCAGCAGCCCTGTGGGGTCGGAGACCCAGTACTTC. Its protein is CASSPVGSETQYF.

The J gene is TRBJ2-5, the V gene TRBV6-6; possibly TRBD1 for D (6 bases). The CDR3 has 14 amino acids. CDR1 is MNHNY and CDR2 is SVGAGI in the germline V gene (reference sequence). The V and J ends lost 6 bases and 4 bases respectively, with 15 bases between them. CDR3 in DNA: TGTGCCAGCAGACCGTACAGGGAGACAGAGACCCAGTACTTC. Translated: CASRPYRETETQYF.

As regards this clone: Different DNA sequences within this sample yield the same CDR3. The CDR3 here is CASSIGGLGTEAFF. The CDR3 region has the DNA TGTGCCAGTAGTATAGGGGGGTTGGGGACTGAAGCTTTCTTT. The chain combines TRBV19 with TRBJ1-1; TRBD1 might be the D (5 bases). The V and J ends lost 1 base and 5 bases respectively, with 11 bases between them. Germline assignment: CDR1 LNHDA and CDR2 SQIVND (reference sequence). CDR3 length: 14 residues.